The rows below give T cell receptor beta chains drawn from one sample of a study of OX40 agonist ivuxolimab in advanced cancers. Generated by immunoSEQ multiplex PCR, the TCRdb table keeps only in-frame clones and is missing some. The sample lists approximately 69,000 clones; 91% were seen once. This specimen was CD4+ or CD8+ T cells sorted from blood, taken in a trial of the OX40 agonist ivuxolimab. Every receptor here comes from an adult with an advanced solid tumor such as melanoma, head and neck, liver or kidney cancer. The CDR3 runs from the conserved cysteine through the conserved F or W. The D gene is left open where the match is weak. Clone size, where shown, is once, few, many, or a class for clones that have expanded.

j_call | d_call | v_call | clone_size | cdr3_nt | cdr3_aa
TRBJ2-4 | - | TRBV7-8 | - | TGTGCCAGCAGCTTCCGTTCCGGGGCCAAAAACATTCAGTACTTC | CASSFRSGAKNIQYF
TRBJ2-5 | - | TRBV25-1 | - | TGTGCCAGCAGTGACTTCACCAGGGCCCCTCGGGAGACCCAGTACTTC | CASSDFTRAPRETQYF
TRBJ2-1 | - | TRBV11-3 | once | TGTGCCAGCAGCTTAAGACAGTACAATGAGCAGTTCTTC | CASSLRQYNEQFF
TRBJ1-5 | TRBD1 | TRBV27 | - | TGTGCCAGCAGTCCTAGGGGGGGACAGGGGAGCAATCAGCCCCAGCATTTT | CASSPRGGQGSNQPQHF
TRBJ1-1 | - | TRBV11-1 | - | TGTGCCAGCAGCATAGAAAGGGACACTGAAGCTTTCTTT | CASSIERDTEAFF
TRBJ1-5 | - | TRBV6-1 | - | TGTGCCATATTAGAGGGGGTGGAGGCGAATCAGCCCCAGCATTTT | CAILEGVEANQPQHF
TRBJ2-3 | - | TRBV5-1 | - | TGCGCCAGCAGCTTGGCCCTGGGAGGAAGGGATACGCAGTATTTT | CASSLALGGRDTQYF
TRBJ1-1 | - | TRBV5-1 | - | TGCGCCAGCAGCTTGCGGAGTAACACTGAAGCTTTCTTT | CASSLRSNTEAFF
TRBJ2-3 | TRBD1 | TRBV6-5 | - | TGTGCCAGCAGCAACAGGGGGCCCGGCACAGATACGCAGTATTTT | CASSNRGPGTDTQYF
TRBJ2-3 | - | TRBV6-6 | - | TGTGCCAGCAGTCCCCCCAGGGCAGATACGCAGTATTTT | CASSPPRADTQYF
TRBJ1-3 | - | TRBV19 | - | TGTGCCAGTAGTGATACAGGGCTCTCTGGAAACACCATATATTTT | CASSDTGLSGNTIYF
TRBJ1-5 | - | TRBV7-9 | - | TGTGCCAGCAGCCCCCAATTTCAGCCCCAGCATTTT | CASSPQFQPQHF
TRBJ2-7 | - | TRBV6-1 | - | TGTGCCAGCACCGAAGGACCGGTGGGAGGCGAGCAGTACTTC | CASTEGPVGGEQYF
TRBJ1-2 | TRBD1 | TRBV10-3 | few | TGTGCCATCTCTGACAGGGGGGTTTCGTCTGGATATGGCTACACCTTC | CAISDRGVSSGYGYTF
TRBJ2-3 | - | TRBV18 | - | TGTGCCAGCTCACCTTTCACAGATACGCAGTATTTT | CASSPFTDTQYF
TRBJ2-2 | - | TRBV27 | few | TGTGCCAGCAGTTTTCTCAGGTTTGGAGTGACCGGGGAGCTGTTTTTT | CASSFLRFGVTGELFF
TRBJ2-1 | TRBD2 | TRBV6-6 | - | TGTGCCAGCGCCGGGACTAGCGAGACCAATGAGCAGTTCTTC | CASAGTSETNEQFF
TRBJ2-5 | - | TRBV7-8 | - | TGTGCCAGCAGCTTAGTAAATTACAGGGACCAAGAGACCCAGTACTTC | CASSLVNYRDQETQYF
TRBJ2-3 | TRBD1 | TRBV5-1 | - | TGCGCCAGCAGACCTGGGACAGGCACAGATACGCAGTATTTT | CASRPGTGTDTQYF
TRBJ1-1 | - | TRBV2 | - | TGTGCCAGCACTCTTACCGGCGAAGCTTTCTTT | CASTLTGEAFF
TRBJ1-1 | - | TRBV5-6 | - | TGTGCCAGCAGCTTGGGTCAGACCCCGAACACTGAAGCTTTCTTT | CASSLGQTPNTEAFF
TRBJ1-1 | TRBD1 | TRBV14 | - | TGTGCCAGCAGCCAAGTTCAGGGGGGCACTGAAGCTTTCTTT | CASSQVQGGTEAFF
TRBJ1-1 | - | TRBV2 | - | TGTGCCAGCAGTGCCCTCGTAGGAAGGATGAACACTGAAGCTTTCTTT | CASSALVGRMNTEAFF
TRBJ2-1 | - | TRBV5-5 | - | TGTGCCAGCAGCTTCTTAGGCGTGGGTGAGCAGTTCTTC | CASSFLGVGEQFF
TRBJ2-1 | TRBD1 | TRBV9 | - | TGTGCCAGCAGCGCTCGGAGCAGCGGGACAGGGGGAAATGAGCAGTTCTTC | CASSARSSGTGGNEQFF
TRBJ2-5 | TRBD2 | TRBV4-2 | - | TGTGCCAGCAGCCCGGGACTAGCGGGAGGATCAGAGACCCAGTACTTC | CASSPGLAGGSETQYF
TRBJ2-7 | - | TRBV13 | - | TGTGCCAGCAGCCCAACCCCGGAGTCCTACGAGCAGTACTTC | CASSPTPESYEQYF
TRBJ2-2 | TRBD1 | TRBV15 | - | TGTGCCACCACAATTTTCAGGGGGCGCATCCCCGGGGAGCTGTTTTTT | CATTIFRGRIPGELFF
TRBJ1-1 | - | TRBV6-5 | - | TGTGCCAGCAGTTACTCGAAGGTGACTGAAGCTTTCTTT | CASSYSKVTEAFF
TRBJ2-5 | TRBD1 | TRBV9 | - | TGTGCCAGCAACCCCCCAGGGGGCGACGAGACCCAGTACTTC | CASNPPGGDETQYF
TRBJ1-2 | TRBD1 | TRBV10-2 | - | TGCGCCAGCCTGGGACAGGCGACGCCGATGAACTATGGCTACACCTTC | CASLGQATPMNYGYTF
TRBJ2-7 | - | TRBV5-1 | - | TGCGCCAGCAGCTTGGGGGGAGACAGAGGCCTAGCAGGGAGCGAGCAGTACTTC | CASSLGGDRGLAGSEQYF
TRBJ2-7 | TRBD2 | TRBV6-7 | - | TGTGCCAGCAGTTCAATTAGCGGGACCCCGAACTACGAGCAGTACTTC | CASSSISGTPNYEQYF
TRBJ1-4 | - | TRBV10-3 | - | TGTGCCATCAGTGAGTCGCAGACAGGAACTAATGAAAAACTGTTTTTT | CAISESQTGTNEKLFF
TRBJ2-1 | TRBD1 | TRBV28 | - | TGTGCCAGCAGTCCCCCACAGGGGACGAACACTCGGAATGAGCAGTTCTTC | CASSPPQGTNTRNEQFF
TRBJ2-1 | TRBD2 | TRBV2 | - | TGTGCCAGCAGGGGGGAGGGACCATACAATGAGCAGTTCTTC | CASRGEGPYNEQFF
TRBJ1-2 | - | TRBV6-5 | few | TGTGCCAGTAGCGACTCGAAGGGATCTGGCTACACCTTC | CASSDSKGSGYTF
TRBJ1-3 | - | TRBV9 | - | TGTGCCAGCAGCGTAGGGAGACCGAGCTCTGGAAACACCATATATTTT | CASSVGRPSSGNTIYF
TRBJ1-5 | TRBD1 | TRBV19 | few | TGTGCCAGTAGTGCGGACAGGGCTCGTCAGCCCCAGCATTTT | CASSADRARQPQHF
TRBJ2-4 | TRBD1 | TRBV5-4 | - | TGTGCCAGCAGCCCGACAGGGGCCAAAAACATTCAGTACTTC | CASSPTGAKNIQYF